The clone carrying this TCR beta chain was counted ten times or more. As yet, its antigen is unknown. One entry per CDR3 protein, called by TCRdb with MiXCR from the 5' RACE reads. The sample lists roughly 47,000 distinct CDR3 sequences; about 7% were seen once. This specimen belongs to a study of T-cell memory formation after mild COVID-19. Study-level findings and limits: Memory cells collected pre-infection included some clones that later responded, suggesting cross-reactive memory joined. Shrinking CD4+ clones were chiefly CM and EM; CD8+ ones were chiefly EMRA. Clones shrinking between day 15 and 85 showed a balanced CD4/CD8 split, and those that grew later tilted toward CD4+.

The CDR3 is 14 amino acids. The J segment lost 4 bases and the V segment lost 6 bases, leaving 8 bases of the junction unmatched. Germline V CDR1 and CDR2: MNHNY, SVGAGI (reference sequence). This clonotype originated in a man aged 18 to 29 who had mild COVID-19 (a few samples of this study predate the infection). Cell type and time point are not known. This chain links TRBV6-6 with TRBJ1-1, with 7 bases aligning to TRBD1. Sequenced sample: PBMCs or a T cell subset sorted from them (not recorded which). CDR3 sequence: CASRPDREGTEAFF. The CDR3 coding sequence is TGTGCCAGCAGGCCCGACAGGGAGGGCACTGAAGCTTTCTTT.